These 29 T cell receptor beta chains came from one sample sequenced in a study of cytomegalovirus exposure and HLA in healthy donors. A multiplex PCR was run with 60 Vbeta primers and 13 Jbeta primers. Using immunoSEQ multiplex PCR, the repertoire was profiled, and TCRdb retains in-frame clones only, with some absent. The table includes over 150,000 clones, around 80% detected once. The sample consisted of PBMCs. The source of these receptors is a male donor in good health and CMV-seronegative.

CDR3 bases: TGTGCCAGCAGCTTAACGGGATTTAATGAGGAAAAACTGTTTTTT. Its protein is CASSLTGFNEEKLFF. V and J are TRBV7-9 and TRBJ1-4; D gene unclear. Germline CDR1 and CDR2: SEHNR and FQNEAQ (reference sequence). The CDR3 consists of 15 residues. The V end was cut by 2 bases, the J end by 8 bases, with 15 bases between. Using reference TRBV7-9 and TRBJ1-4 for the parts outside the CDR3, the full variable domain is DTGVSQNPRHKITKRGQNVTFRCDPISEHNRLYWYRQTLGQGPEFLTYFQNEAQLEKSRLLSDRFSAERPKGSFSTLEIQRTEQGDSAMYLCASSLTGFNEEKLFFGSGTQLSVL.

The V gene is TRBV6-1, the J gene TRBJ2-3, with D perhaps TRBD2 (6 bases). Trimming cost V 6 bases and J 0 bases, with 13 bases left between them. Germline V gene lookup returns CDR1 MNHNS and CDR2 SASEGT. CDR3 length: 15 amino acids. The CDR3 loop reads CASRSGLTSTDTQYF. DNA of the CDR3: TGTGCCAGCAGGTCGGGACTCACTAGCACAGATACGCAGTATTTT.

In its sample, this clone was seen once. The J gene is TRBJ1-1, the V gene TRBV4-1, with D maybe TRBD1 (5 bases). CDR1 and CDR2 (germline): MGHRA, YSYEKL. The CDR3 is 16 residues long. The germline V and J ends were trimmed by 0 bases and 7 bases, with 18 bases remaining between them. The CDR3 protein is CASSQDRVGQSFEAFF. In DNA form, the CDR3 reads TGCGCCAGCAGCCAAGATCGGGTGGGGCAGAGCTTTGAAGCTTTCTTT.

This clone was detected only once. The rearrangement links TRBV4-3 to TRBJ2-3; D gene ambiguous. Trimming removed 4 bases from V and 4 bases from J, with 12 bases in between. This CDR3 has 14 amino acids. In germline, CDR1 is LGHNA, CDR2 YSLEER. CDR3 loop: CASSRLGRADTQYF. Here the CDR3 DNA reads TGCGCCAGCAGCCGCCTAGGAAGAGCAGATACGCAGTATTTT.

The chain is built from TRBV5-6 and TRBJ2-6; possibly TRBD2 for D (6 bases). The CDR3 consists of 16 residues. V lost 3 bases, J lost 0 bases, and 10 bases lay in between. CDR1 is SGHDT and CDR2 is YYEEEE in the germline V gene. The CDR3 region has the DNA TGTGCCAGCAGCTCGGGACTCAGCTCTGGGGCCAACGTCCTGACTTTC. Translation: CASSSGLSSGANVLTF. The full variable domain, with the rest looked up from reference TRBV5-6 and TRBJ2-6, is DAGVTQSPTHLIKTRGQQVTLRCSPKSGHDTVSWYQQALGQGPQFIFQYYEEEERQRGNFPDRFSGHQFPNYSSELNVNALLLGDSALYLCASSSGLSSGANVLTFGAGSRLTVL.

The chain joins TRBV6-6 to TRBJ1-1; D not resolved. Germline CDR1 reads MNHNY; CDR2 reads SVGAGI (reference sequence). This CDR3 contains 13 residues. Trimming took off 4 bases at V and 4 bases at J, with 10 bases between the two ends. CDR3 sequence: CASSSHLATEAFF. Written as DNA, the CDR3 is TGTGCCAGCAGTTCCCATCTAGCCACTGAAGCTTTCTTT.

The gene calls are TRBV5-6 and TRBJ1-5, with 11 bases fitting TRBD1. The ends lost 4 bases at V and 9 bases at J; junction bases unmatched: 6. The germline V gene encodes CDR1 SGHDT and CDR2 YYEEEE. This CDR3 is built from 14 residues. The CDR3, as DNA: TGTGCCAGCAGCAGGACAGGGGGCGCCGGGCCCCAGCATTTT. Its translation: CASSRTGGAGPQHF. The whole variable domain, remainder taken from reference TRBV5-6 and TRBJ1-5, is DAGVTQSPTHLIKTRGQQVTLRCSPKSGHDTVSWYQQALGQGPQFIFQYYEEEERQRGNFPDRFSGHQFPNYSSELNVNALLLGDSALYLCASSRTGGAGPQHFGDGTRLSIL.

The chain links TRBV5-1 to TRBJ2-7; D is perhaps TRBD1 (6 bases). Trimming stripped 6 bases from V and 6 bases from J, with 22 bases between. This CDR3 has 15 amino acids. CDR1 is SGHRS, CDR2 YFSETQ, per germline. The chain's CDR3 is CASNSKGGLPTEQYF. CDR3 DNA sequence: TGCGCCAGCAACTCGAAAGGGGGTTTACCGACCGAGCAGTACTTC.

This chain uses TRBV5-1 with TRBJ1-3; tentatively, D is TRBD1 (6 bases). V was cut by 0 bases and J by 1 base, with 11 bases left in between. CDR1 and CDR2 from the germline V gene are SGHRS and YFSETQ. The CDR3 is made up of 16 amino acids. This chain's CDR3 is CASSLVDRPSGNTIYF. The CDR3, as DNA: TGCGCCAGCAGCTTGGTAGACAGGCCGTCTGGAAACACCATATATTTT.

This clone was counted between two and nine times. This chain links TRBV27 with TRBJ2-2; D remains ambiguous. Germline assignment: CDR1 MNHEY and CDR2 SMNVEV (reference sequence). The CDR3 is 13 residues long. Trimming left V 5 bases short and J 6 bases short, with 10 bases between. CDR3 in DNA: TGTGCCAGCAGTCCCGCTACAGCCGGGGAGCTGTTTTTT. This sequence encodes CASSPATAGELFF.

This chain joins TRBV5-4 and TRBJ2-5; no clear D. This CDR3 is built from 13 residues. CDR1 and CDR2 from the germline V gene are SGHNT and YYREEE (reference sequence). The V gene lost 2 bases and the J gene lost 1 base, with 6 bases spanning the gap. This CDR3 reads CASSFDTQETQYF. In DNA, the CDR3 is TGTGCCAGCAGCTTTGACACCCAAGAGACCCAGTACTTC.

This clone was observed a single time. The rearrangement joins TRBV7-6 to TRBJ2-7; 8 bases align to TRBD1. The CDR3 is 16 amino acids. Germline trimming cut 4 bases from V and 0 bases from J; bases unmatched to any gene: 8. The V gene's germline CDR1 is SGHVS and CDR2 FNYEAQ. CDR3 sequence (DNA): TGTGCCAGCAGCTCCATGACAGGGGCCGCCTCCTACGAGCAGTACTTC. As protein: CASSSMTGAASYEQYF.

The rearrangement uses TRBV28 and TRBJ1-5, with 10 bases aligning to TRBD1. Germline V gene sequence: CDR1 MDHEN, CDR2 SYDVKM. The J segment lost 5 bases and the V segment lost 6 bases, leaving 16 bases of the junction unmatched. This CDR3 comprises 18 residues. The CDR3 coding sequence is TGTGCCAGCAGACGCTCGATCCGGGACAGGGGCTTTTATCAGCCCCAGCATTTT. Translating it yields CASRRSIRDRGFYQPQHF.

Notes on this clone: Distinct nucleotide sequences in the sample also encode this CDR3. This chain links TRBV11-3 with TRBJ1-1; D gene unclear. With 1 base removed from V and 8 bases from J, the gap between germline ends came to 11 bases. CDR1 is SGHNT, CDR2 YENEEA, per germline. This CDR3 spans 13 amino acids. CDR3 DNA: TGTGCCAGCAGCTTAGGTGGTGCTAGGGAAGCTTTCTTT. This codes for CASSLGGAREAFF.

The rearrangement links TRBV11-2 to TRBJ2-7; 12 bases are a match to TRBD1. This CDR3 is 16 amino acids long. V lost 4 bases and J lost 7; bases outside the gene matches: 11. Germline V gene data show CDR1 as SGHAT and CDR2 as FQNNGV. The CDR3 spells CASSSILGTGGKEQYF. CDR3 bases: TGTGCCAGCAGCTCTATTCTCGGGACAGGGGGCAAAGAGCAGTACTTC. The whole variable domain, remainder taken from reference TRBV11-2 and TRBJ2-7, is EAGVAQSPRYKIIEKRQSVAFWCNPISGHATLYWYQQILGQGPKLLIQFQNNGVVDDSQLPKDRFSAERLKGVDSTLKIQPAKLEDSAVYLCASSSILGTGGKEQYFGPGTRLTVT.

The table lists this clone with a few counts. This rearrangement joins TRBV19 to TRBJ1-5; the match to TRBD1 covers 7 bases. Germline trimming cut 7 bases from V and 0 bases from J; bases unmatched to any gene: 9. The CDR3 is made up of 16 amino acids. Germline V gene lookup returns CDR1 LNHDA and CDR2 SQIVND (reference sequence). This chain's CDR3 is CASNPGTVDSNQPQHF. The DNA for the CDR3 is TGTGCCAGTAATCCCGGGACAGTTGATAGCAATCAGCCCCAGCATTTT.

CDR3 in amino acids: CASSPTSGSNEQFF. Written as DNA, the CDR3 is TGTGCCAGCAGCCCGACTAGCGGGAGCAATGAGCAGTTCTTC. This chain joins TRBV7-3 and TRBJ2-1; TRBD2 matches at 12 bases. The CDR3 covers 14 residues. The trim removed 5 bases at V and 6 bases at J, leaving 2 bases unmatched. Per the germline V gene, CDR1 is SGHTA and CDR2 is FQGTGA.

As concerns this clone: The germline gene is not matched at one end of the junction; a read error may be the cause. The CDR3 DNA sequence: TGCGCCGGCAGGGACAGGGAGGACGAAAAACTGTTTTTT. Encoded protein: CAGRDREDEKLFF. The genes are TRBV5-1 and TRBJ1-4; TRBD1 aligns across 9 bases. Per germline, CDR1 SGHRS and CDR2 YFSETQ. The CDR3 extends over 13 amino acids.

V gene TRBV19 combines with J gene TRBJ2-1, with 11 positions matching TRBD2. The CDR3 is 15 amino acids. Germline V gene data show CDR1 as LNHDA and CDR2 as SQIVND (reference sequence). Trimming removed 3 bases from V and 3 bases from J; junction bases left unmatched: 1. CDR3 sequence (DNA): TGTGCCAGTAGTATTGGGACTAGCGGCTACAATGAGCAGTTCTTC. Protein product: CASSIGTSGYNEQFF.

This clone has a single count. The DNA for the CDR3 is TGCGCCAGCAGCTTAGCTCTTAATCAGCCCCAGCATTTT. Protein product: CASSLALNQPQHF. The V call is TRBV5-1, the J call TRBJ1-5, with D hard to call. Looked up from germline, CDR1 is SGHRS and CDR2 is YFSETQ. The V end lost 2 bases, the J end lost 4 bases, and 7 bases lay between the germline ends. The CDR3 runs 13 residues. Full variable domain (remainder filled in from reference TRBV5-1 and TRBJ1-5): KAGVTQTPRYLIKTRGQQVTLSCSPISGHRSVSWYQQTPGQGLQFLFEYFSETQRNKGNFPGRFSGRQFSNSRSEMNVSTLELGDSALYLCASSLALNQPQHFGDGTRLSIL.

V gene TRBV29-1 combines with J gene TRBJ2-7; 8 bases map to TRBD2. Germline CDR1 and CDR2: SQVTM and ANQGSEA. J lost 5 bases, V lost 0 bases, and 9 bases had no gene match. The CDR3 loop spans 15 amino acids. The CDR3 DNA reads TGCAGCGTTGAAGATAGGGTAGCGGGGTTTGACGAGCAGTACTTC. Translation gives CSVEDRVAGFDEQYF.

The chain carries TRBV5-4 and TRBJ1-6, with unresolved D. The V end lost 4 bases, the J end lost 5 bases, and 7 bases lay between the germline ends. The CDR3 is 13 residues long. CDR1 and CDR2 (germline): SGHNT, YYREEE (reference sequence). The CDR3 here is CASSPFDNSPLHF. CDR3 DNA sequence: TGTGCCAGCAGCCCGTTTGATAATTCACCCCTCCACTTT.

The chain is built from TRBV7-6 and TRBJ1-5; 9 bases are shared with TRBD1. From germline, CDR1 is SGHVS and CDR2 FNYEAQ. The junction had 6 bases not matched to a gene; V was cut back by 1 base and J by 5 bases. The CDR3 contains 16 residues. The CDR3 is CASSLEGTGWDQPQHF. In DNA form, the CDR3 reads TGTGCCAGCAGCTTAGAAGGGACAGGGTGGGATCAGCCCCAGCATTTT. Supplemented by reference TRBV7-6 and TRBJ1-5, the full variable domain reads GAGVSQSPRYKVTKRGQDVALRCDPISGHVSLYWYRQALGQGPEFLTYFNYEAQQDKSGLPNDRFSAERPEGSISTLTIQRTEQRDSAMYRCASSLEGTGWDQPQHFGDGTRLSIL.

This chain links TRBV5-6 with TRBJ2-4; tentative D call: TRBD2 (5 bases). This CDR3 is 16 amino acids long. The germline gives CDR1 SGHDT, CDR2 YYEEEE. The V end was cut by 4 bases, the J end by 6 bases, with 20 bases between. Here the CDR3 reads CASSPGKRVVRNIQYF. In DNA form, the CDR3 reads TGTGCCAGCAGCCCCGGGAAACGGGTAGTTCGAAACATTCAGTACTTC.

Here the CDR3 DNA reads TGCGCCAGCAGCTTGGAAGGGACAGGGAGGACTGAAGCTTTCTTT. Protein sequence: CASSLEGTGRTEAFF. The chain employs TRBV5-1 and TRBJ1-1, with 9 bases identical to TRBD1. The germline V gene has CDR1 SGHRS and CDR2 YFSETQ. CDR3 length equals 15 residues. After removal of 0 bases from V and 5 bases from J, the junction contained 5 bases not matched to a gene.

The chain employs TRBV9 and TRBJ1-6; D remains ambiguous. Trimming left V 3 bases short and J 7 bases short, with 8 bases between. The CDR3 loop spans 13 amino acids. Germline loops: CDR1 SGDLS, CDR2 YYNGEE. The CDR3 loop is CASSAGSNSPLHF. The CDR3 bases are TGTGCCAGCAGCGCCGGGAGCAATTCACCCCTCCACTTT.

V gene TRBV28 combines with J gene TRBJ2-7; the D is unclear. Trimming left V 4 bases short and J 5 bases short, with 21 bases between. Germline V gene sequence: CDR1 MDHEN, CDR2 SYDVKM. The CDR3 covers 16 residues. CDR3 DNA: TGTGCCAGCAGTTCCTCGACAACCCAAAAGGTCCACGAGCAGTACTTC. Amino acids: CASSSSTTQKVHEQYF.

This clone was recorded only once. This chain links TRBV5-5 with TRBJ2-7; 7 bases align to TRBD1. In germline, CDR1 is SGHKS, CDR2 YYEKEE (reference sequence). The ends lost 2 bases at V and 3 bases at J; junction bases unmatched: 5. The CDR3 runs 14 residues. CDR3 loop: CASSFGQGDYEQYF. The CDR3 DNA sequence: TGTGCCAGCAGCTTCGGGCAGGGGGACTACGAGCAGTACTTC.

The chain couples TRBV19 to TRBJ1-2; perhaps TRBD1 as D (5 bases). The length of the CDR3 is 15 residues. Trimming took off 1 base at V and 5 bases at J, with 14 bases between the two ends. Germline V lookup: CDR1 LNHDA, CDR2 SQIVND (reference sequence). In DNA, the CDR3 is TGTGCCAGTAGTATAGGCGACAGACAACTTTATGGCTACACCTTC. This translates into CASSIGDRQLYGYTF.